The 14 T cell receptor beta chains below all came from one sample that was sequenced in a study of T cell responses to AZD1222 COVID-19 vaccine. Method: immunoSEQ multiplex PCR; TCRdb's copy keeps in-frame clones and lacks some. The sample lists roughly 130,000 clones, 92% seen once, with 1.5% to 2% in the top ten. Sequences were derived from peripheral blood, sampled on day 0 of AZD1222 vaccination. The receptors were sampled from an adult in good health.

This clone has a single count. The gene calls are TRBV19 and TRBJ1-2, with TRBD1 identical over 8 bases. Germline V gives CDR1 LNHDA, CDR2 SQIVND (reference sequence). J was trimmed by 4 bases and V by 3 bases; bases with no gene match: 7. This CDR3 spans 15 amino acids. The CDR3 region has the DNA TGTGCCAGTAGTATGCGTCAGGGGGCGTCCTATGGCTACACCTTC. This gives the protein CASSMRQGASYGYTF.

CDR3 loop: CASSLGRGRAETQYF. Written as DNA, the CDR3 is TGTGCCAGCAGCTTGGGGCGGGGGCGAGCAGAGACCCAGTACTTC. J is TRBJ2-5 and V is TRBV5-6; the D gene is possibly TRBD2 (7 bases). CDR1 SGHDT and CDR2 YYEEEE come from the germline V gene. Trimming stripped 0 bases from V and 4 bases from J, with 13 bases between. The CDR3 runs to 15 residues.

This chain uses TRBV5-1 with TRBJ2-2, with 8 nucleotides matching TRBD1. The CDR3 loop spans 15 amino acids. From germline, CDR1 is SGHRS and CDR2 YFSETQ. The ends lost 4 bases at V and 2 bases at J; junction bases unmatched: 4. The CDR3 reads CASSLDRGNTGELFF. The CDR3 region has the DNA TGCGCCAGCAGCCTCGACAGGGGCAACACCGGGGAGCTGTTTTTT.

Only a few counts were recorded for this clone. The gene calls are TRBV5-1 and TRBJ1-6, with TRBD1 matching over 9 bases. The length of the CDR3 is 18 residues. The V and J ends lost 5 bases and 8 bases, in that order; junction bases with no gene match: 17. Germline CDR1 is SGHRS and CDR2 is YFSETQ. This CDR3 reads CASSRGQPGQGVDSPLHF. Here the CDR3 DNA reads TGCGCCAGCAGTCGAGGCCAACCGGGACAGGGTGTCGATTCACCCCTCCACTTT.

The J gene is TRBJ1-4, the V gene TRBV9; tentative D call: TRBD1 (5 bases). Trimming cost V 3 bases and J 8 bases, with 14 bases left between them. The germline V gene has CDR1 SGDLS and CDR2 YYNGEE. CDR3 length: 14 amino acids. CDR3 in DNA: TGTGCCAGCAGCGAACGACAGTCGGGGGAAAAACTGTTTTTT. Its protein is CASSERQSGEKLFF.

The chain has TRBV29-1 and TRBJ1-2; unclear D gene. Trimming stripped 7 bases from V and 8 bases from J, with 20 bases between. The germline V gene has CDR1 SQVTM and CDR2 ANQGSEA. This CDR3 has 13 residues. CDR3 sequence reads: CSAEVEEKEGYTF. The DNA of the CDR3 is TGCAGCGCAGAGGTCGAGGAAAAGGAGGGCTACACCTTC.

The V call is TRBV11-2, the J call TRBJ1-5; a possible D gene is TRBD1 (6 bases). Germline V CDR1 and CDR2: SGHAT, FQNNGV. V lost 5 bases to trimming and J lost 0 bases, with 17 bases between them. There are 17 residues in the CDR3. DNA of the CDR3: TGTGCCAGCAGCGTGACCGGACAGAGTCTTAGCAATCAGCCCCAGCATTTT. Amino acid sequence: CASSVTGQSLSNQPQHF. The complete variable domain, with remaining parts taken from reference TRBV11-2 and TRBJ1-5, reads EAGVAQSPRYKIIEKRQSVAFWCNPISGHATLYWYQQILGQGPKLLIQFQNNGVVDDSQLPKDRFSAERLKGVDSTLKIQPAKLEDSAVYLCASSVTGQSLSNQPQHFGDGTRLSIL.

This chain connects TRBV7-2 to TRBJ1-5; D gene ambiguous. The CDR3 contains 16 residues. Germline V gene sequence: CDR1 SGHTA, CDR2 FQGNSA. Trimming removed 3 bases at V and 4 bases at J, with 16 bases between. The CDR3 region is CASSFRGFEGNQPQHF. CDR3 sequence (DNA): TGTGCCAGCAGCTTTCGCGGGTTTGAAGGGAATCAGCCCCAGCATTTT.

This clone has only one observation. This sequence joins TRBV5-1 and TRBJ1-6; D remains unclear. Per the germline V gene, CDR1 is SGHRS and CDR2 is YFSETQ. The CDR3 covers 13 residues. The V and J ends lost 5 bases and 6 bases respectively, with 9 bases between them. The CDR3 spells CASRTETNSPLHF. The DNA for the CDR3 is TGCGCCAGCAGGACGGAAACTAATTCACCCCTCCACTTT.

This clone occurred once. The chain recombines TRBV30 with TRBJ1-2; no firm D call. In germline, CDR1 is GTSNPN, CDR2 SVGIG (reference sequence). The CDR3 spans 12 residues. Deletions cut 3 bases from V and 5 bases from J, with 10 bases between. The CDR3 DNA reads TGTGCCTGGAGCCCCGGAGTATATGGCTACACCTTC. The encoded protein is CAWSPGVYGYTF.

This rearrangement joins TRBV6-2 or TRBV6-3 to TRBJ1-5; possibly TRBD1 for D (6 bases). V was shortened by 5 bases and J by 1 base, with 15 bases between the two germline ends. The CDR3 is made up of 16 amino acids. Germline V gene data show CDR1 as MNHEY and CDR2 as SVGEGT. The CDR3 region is CASSRLTGRSNQPQHF. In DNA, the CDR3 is TGTGCCAGCAGTCGCCTCACAGGGCGCAGCAATCAGCCCCAGCATTTT.

CDR3 sequence: CASSPAGATNYGYTF. For the CDR3, the DNA is TGTGCCAGCTCCCCGGCAGGAGCAACTAACTATGGCTACACCTTC. The J gene is TRBJ1-2, the V gene TRBV11-2; D remains ambiguous. The CDR3 extends over 15 amino acids. Trimming stripped 8 bases from V and 0 bases from J, with 16 bases between. Per germline, CDR1 SGHAT and CDR2 FQNNGV.

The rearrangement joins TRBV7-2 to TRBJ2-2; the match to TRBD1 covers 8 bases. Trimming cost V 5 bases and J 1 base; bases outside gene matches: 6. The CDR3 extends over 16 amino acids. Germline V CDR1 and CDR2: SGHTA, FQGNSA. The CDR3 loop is CASSKGQGWNTGELFF. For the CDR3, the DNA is TGTGCCAGCAGCAAAGGACAGGGCTGGAACACCGGGGAGCTGTTTTTT.

CDR3 in DNA: TGTGCCAGCAGCTTACCTCTGACTAGCGGGGGTTATCCCACAGATACGCAGTATTTT. This codes for CASSLPLTSGGYPTDTQYF. The chain has TRBV7-2 and TRBJ2-3; 12 bases match TRBD2. J gave up 2 bases and V 2 bases, and 11 bases lay outside the gene matches. The CDR3 loop spans 19 amino acids. Looked up from germline, CDR1 is SGHTA and CDR2 is FQGNSA.